This T cell receptor (beta chain) was captured in a study of blood T cell repertoires in COVID-19 (TCRdb year 2020). Regarding the research as a whole: Samples from collaborators originated in the United States, Italy and Spain and spanned both the acute and convalescent phases of COVID-19. The material from the prospective study consisted of cDNA or gDNA derived from T cells, B-cell-depleted T cells, or PBMCs. Subjects who had been exposed to COVID-19, were actively infected with it, or had recovered from it provided the deeply sampled blood TCRbeta repertoires that made up the dataset. The repertoires were released in a freely available public database intended as a resource for research on the immune response to SARS-CoV-2. Samples were obtained from the ongoing ImmuneRACE study (first 160 participants) and from some 1,300 subjects provided by 6 global collaborators. The sample metadata nearly always contained a de-identified subject ID, COVID-19 status, age in years and sex. HLA class I and class II types, where available, came from metadata supplied by the sample provider rather than from assay-based typing.

Reading the germline V gene (reference sequence) gives CDR1 LNHNV and CDR2 YYDKDF. The V end loses 8 bases and the J end loses 1 base, and a stretch of 16 bases separates them. The CDR3 runs 15 residues from the cysteine to the phenylalanine. The retained sequence is limited to the CDR3, 45 bases, with the frame set at the first base. The collaborating institutions used their own protocols to collect whole blood in K2EDTA tubes. For TCRbeta analysis, collaborators shipped samples as frozen whole blood, isolated PBMCs, or DNA extracted from either of those sample types. Paper-wide results and their limitations: The amount of clinical and demographic metadata varied by source and participant and was provided uncurated.

About this clone: Its antigen target is currently unknown. Base quality data are lacking; no much larger clone is found one base away.

The immunoSEQ Assay, a bias-controlled multiplex PCR, was used to amplify TCRbeta CDR3 regions from genomic DNA. Regarding the original processing steps: Within the assay, amplification of reference gene primers was used to estimate how many nucleated cells each sample contained. To quantify the absolute abundance of each unique TCRbeta CDR3 rearrangement, sequence reads were collapsed and filtered. For each sample, productive Simpson clonality was calculated by taking the square root of Simpson's diversity index across productive rearrangements. This is the immuneACCESS table as TCRdb keeps it, with only in-frame sequences that have V and J called. A part of the clones is gone; compared with another copy, unresolved V genes explain less than half, and the rest is unexplained. V and J calls and clone size follow that table, whereas D and trimming were derived from the DNA. The sample has about 100,000 clones on record, 70% to 90% of them singletons. The top ten clones comprise roughly 1.2% of the sample.

The specimen sequenced was peripheral blood. The TCR originated in an elderly man with active or convalescent COVID-19. The sequence joins TRBV15 to TRBJ2-3; TRBD1 might be the D gene, on 6 matching bases. The nucleotide sequence reads as follows: TGTGCCACCCGGAAAAATAGACAGGGCACAGATACGCAGTATTTT. Translated, it reads CATRKNRQGTDTQYF.